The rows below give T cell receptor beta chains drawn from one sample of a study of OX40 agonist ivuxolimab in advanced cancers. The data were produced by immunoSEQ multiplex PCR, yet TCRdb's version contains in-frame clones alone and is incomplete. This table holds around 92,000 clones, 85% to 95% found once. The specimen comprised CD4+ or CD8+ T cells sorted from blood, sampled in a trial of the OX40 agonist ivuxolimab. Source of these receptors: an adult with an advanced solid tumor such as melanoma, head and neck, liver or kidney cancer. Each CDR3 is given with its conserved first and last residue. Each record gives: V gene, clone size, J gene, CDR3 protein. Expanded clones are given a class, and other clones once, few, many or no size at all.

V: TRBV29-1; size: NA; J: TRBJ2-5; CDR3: CSAGGGERETQYF
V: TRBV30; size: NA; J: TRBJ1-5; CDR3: CAWSVRYGQPQHF
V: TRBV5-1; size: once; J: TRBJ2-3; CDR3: CASRIAGVGPDTQYF
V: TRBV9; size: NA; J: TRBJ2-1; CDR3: CASSVGDTRGNEQFF
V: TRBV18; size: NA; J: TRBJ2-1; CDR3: CASSPSGGQGAPVCFF
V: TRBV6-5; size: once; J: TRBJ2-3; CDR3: CASRGLAGLPDTQYF
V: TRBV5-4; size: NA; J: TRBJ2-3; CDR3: CASSLTQGGSTHTQYF
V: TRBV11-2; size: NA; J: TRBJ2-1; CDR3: CASSLEDRYNEQFF
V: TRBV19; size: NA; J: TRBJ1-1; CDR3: CASSTGQPYTEAFF
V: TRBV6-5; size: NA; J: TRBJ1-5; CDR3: CASSYSWTANQPQHF
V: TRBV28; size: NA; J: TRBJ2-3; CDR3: CASSLLRGSSYTQYF
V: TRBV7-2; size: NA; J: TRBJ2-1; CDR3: CASSLWASGAYEQFF
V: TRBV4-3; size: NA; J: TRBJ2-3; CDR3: CASSLSSQPSSTDTQYF
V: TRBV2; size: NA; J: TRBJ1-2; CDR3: CASRRTGAEGYTF
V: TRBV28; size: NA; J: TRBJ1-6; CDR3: CANLRTGGSLGNSPLHF
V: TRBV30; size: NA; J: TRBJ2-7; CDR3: CAWSKRGFGEQYF
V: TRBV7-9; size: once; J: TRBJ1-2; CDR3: CASNKIAYGYTF
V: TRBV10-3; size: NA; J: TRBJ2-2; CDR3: CAISESRNTGELFF
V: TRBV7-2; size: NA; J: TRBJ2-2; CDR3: CASSSVASGELFF
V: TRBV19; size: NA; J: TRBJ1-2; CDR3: CASSISGNYGYTF
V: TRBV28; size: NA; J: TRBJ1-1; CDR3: CATIGWSTEAFF
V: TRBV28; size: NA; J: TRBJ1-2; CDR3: CASSLFMAGGNNGYTF
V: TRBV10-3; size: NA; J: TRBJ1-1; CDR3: CATGWGNTEAFF
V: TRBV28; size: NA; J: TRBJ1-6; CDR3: CASSLTGNASPLHF
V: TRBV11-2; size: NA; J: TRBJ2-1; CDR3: CASSYPRVGSKNEQFF
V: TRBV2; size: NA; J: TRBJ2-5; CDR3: CASSESRPLAGEETQYF
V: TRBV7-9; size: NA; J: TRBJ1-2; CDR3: CASSKQGDGYTF
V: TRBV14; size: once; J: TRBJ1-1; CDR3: CASSQDLRGRTEAFF
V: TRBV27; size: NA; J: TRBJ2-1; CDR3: CASSLFLAGVREQFF
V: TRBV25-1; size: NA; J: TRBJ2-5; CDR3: CASSESPRWETQYF
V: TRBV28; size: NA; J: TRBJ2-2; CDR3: CASSLGRGGTGELFF
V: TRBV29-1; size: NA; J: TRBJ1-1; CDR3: CSASSGWGMNTEAFF
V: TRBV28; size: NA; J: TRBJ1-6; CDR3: CASSLGQGRSPLHF
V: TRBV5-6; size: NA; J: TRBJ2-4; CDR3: CASSFTGEGDKNIQYF
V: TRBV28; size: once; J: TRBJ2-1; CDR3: CASRSRAGVSYNEQFF
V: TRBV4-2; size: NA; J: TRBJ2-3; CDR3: CASSQRGQDTQYF
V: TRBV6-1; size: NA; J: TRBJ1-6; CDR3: CASSEPGNSPLHF
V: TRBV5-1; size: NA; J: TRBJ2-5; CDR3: CASSSSDRGRSGFQETQYF
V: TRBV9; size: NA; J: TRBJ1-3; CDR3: CASSVALRPGNTIYF
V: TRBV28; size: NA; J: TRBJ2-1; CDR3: CASSSPSGTYNEQFF
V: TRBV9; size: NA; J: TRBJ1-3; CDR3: CASSPLGSGNTIYF
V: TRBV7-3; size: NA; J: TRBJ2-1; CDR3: CASSLGIAGAHEQFF